The clone carrying this T cell receptor beta chain was seen a handful of times. Antigen unknown. This entry belongs to a study of T cell repertoires in cytomegalovirus infection. Whole-study context: Public TCR beta signatures provided an indication of both CMV infection and a matching HLA type.

TCRdb recomputed calls from the reads with MiXCR, one row per CDR3 protein. The data hold about 890,000 distinct CDR3 sequences, with 30% to 40% observed a single time. Whole-study results and caveats: Within the response measured ex vivo, HLA-C-restricted CMV-specific TCR beta clonotypes were dominant. Summed frequency of public TCR beta families distinguished CMV carriers with the relevant HLA.

Trimming cost V 0 bases and J 1 base; bases outside gene matches: 8. Looked up from germline, CDR1 is MNHEY and CDR2 is SMNVEV (reference sequence). The length of the CDR3 is 17 residues. The receptor comes from a human donor in good health (CMV status not recorded). Some clones in this sample may be carry-over from other donors' samples. V is TRBV27 and J is TRBJ2-7; TRBD2 matches 8 bases. The sequences come from cultured CD8+ T cells from PBMCs, collected from culture after CMV antigen stimulation. This CDR3 is CASSLSYPGGRSYEQYF. As DNA, the CDR3 is TGTGCCAGCAGTTTATCGTACCCGGGAGGGAGATCCTACGAGCAGTACTTC.